This entry lists 29 T cell receptor beta chains sequenced from one sample in a study of post-analysis software for immune sequencing data. Antigens for these TCRs are unknown. Tagging with unique molecular identifiers was a feature of the TCR beta cDNA libraries. From the PCR reads, TCRdb called clonotypes with MiXCR, one entry per CDR3 protein. The table has fewer than 850,000 distinct CDR3 sequences, roughly 30% seen once. The study, taken as a whole, reports: Roughly five TRBV segments appeared more often in patients than in controls, and TRBV5-6, TRBV5-1 and TRBV20-1 were among these.

What was sequenced was blood. The receptors were sampled from a girl under 18 with multiple sclerosis.

A few counts support this clonotype. The rearrangement links TRBV7-9 to TRBJ2-7, with D possibly being TRBD1 (7 bases). The V end was cut by 5 bases, the J end by 6 bases, with 14 bases between. CDR3 size: 13 residues. From germline, CDR1 is SEHNR and CDR2 FQNEAQ (reference sequence). This CDR3 reads CASSATGRLEQYF. In DNA, the CDR3 is TGTGCCAGCAGCGCGACAGGGAGGCTCGAGCAGTACTTC.

This clonotype was counted only a few times. V and J are TRBV29-1 and TRBJ1-2, with D possibly TRBD1 on 6 matching bases. CDR3 length: 13 amino acids. Germline CDR1 is SQVTM and CDR2 is ANQGSEA. With 7 bases removed from V and 4 bases from J, the gap between germline ends came to 16 bases. In DNA form, the CDR3 reads TGCAGCGCCTACGCAGGGGAGAGCTATGGCTACACCTTC. Its translation: CSAYAGESYGYTF.

This chain uses TRBV5-1 with TRBJ2-7, with D uncertain. Germline V gene sequence: CDR1 SGHRS, CDR2 YFSETQ. This CDR3 has 14 residues. The V gene lost 1 base and the J gene lost 0 bases, with 8 bases spanning the gap. The CDR3 DNA reads TGCGCCAGCAGCTTGCAGGCCGACTCCTACGAGCAGTACTTC. The encoded protein is CASSLQADSYEQYF.

This clonotype was seen a single time. This rearrangement joins TRBV19 to TRBJ1-1; D is unclear. From germline, CDR1 is LNHDA and CDR2 SQIVND (reference sequence). This CDR3 contains 16 residues. Trimming took 3 bases from V and 0 from J, leaving 14 bases between them. The CDR3 protein is CASSIGGHGMNTEAFF. In DNA, the CDR3 is TGTGCCAGTAGTATCGGAGGGCATGGCATGAACACTGAAGCTTTCTTT.

This clonotype has only a few counts. The rearrangement links TRBV20-1 to TRBJ2-5; 11 bases align to TRBD2. Germline V gives CDR1 DFQATT, CDR2 SNEGSKA (reference sequence). The CDR3 runs 16 residues. V shed 1 base, J shed 5 bases, and the junction held 9 bases outside the gene matches. CDR3 protein: CSARVSGSGRAETQYF. CDR3 in DNA: TGCAGTGCTAGAGTTAGTGGTAGCGGGAGGGCGGAGACCCAGTACTTC.

This clonotype showed up many times. The rearrangement links TRBV2 to TRBJ2-7; TRBD1 matches at 8 bases. CDR1 and CDR2 from the germline V gene are SNHLY and FYNNEI. V was pared by 6 bases and J by 4 bases, with 2 bases of the junction left unmatched. This CDR3 spans 12 amino acids. The CDR3 DNA sequence: TGTGCCAGCAGGACAGGGGTGTACGAGCAGTACTTC. Translation: CASRTGVYEQYF.

This clonotype was seen a single time. The CDR3 sequence: CASSPRLAGWGQFF. In nucleotides, the CDR3 is TGTGCCAGCTCACCAAGACTAGCGGGATGGGGGCAGTTCTTC. This chain joins TRBV18 and TRBJ2-1; 11 bases map to TRBD2. The CDR3 is 14 amino acids. Per the germline V gene, CDR1 is KGHSH and CDR2 is LQKENI. With V trimmed by 2 bases and J by 12 bases, 6 bases remained unmatched.

This clonotype has just a few counts. The rearrangement uses TRBV29-1 and TRBJ1-1; a possible D gene is TRBD1 (6 bases). This CDR3 is 12 amino acids long. Trimming left V 4 bases short and J 1 base short, with 7 bases between. Germline V gene sequence: CDR1 SQVTM, CDR2 ANQGSEA. This CDR3 reads CSVARGNTEAFF. CDR3 DNA: TGCAGCGTTGCCAGGGGGAACACTGAAGCTTTCTTT. The full variable domain, rest sourced from reference TRBV29-1 and TRBJ1-1, is SAVISQKPSRDICQRGTSLTIQCQVDSQVTMMFWYRQQPGQSLTLIATANQGSEATYESGFVIDKFPISRPNLTFSTLTVSNMSPEDSSIYLCSVARGNTEAFFGQGTRLTVV.

This clonotype was found a few times. The genes are TRBV11-2 and TRBJ2-1, with D possibly TRBD1 on 5 matching bases. Germline V CDR1 and CDR2: SGHAT, FQNNGV. CDR3 length equals 15 residues. V lost 0 bases to trimming and J lost 10 bases, with 16 bases between them. DNA for the CDR3: TGTGCCAGCAGCTTAGACCGAGGTCTCAACAGGGAGCAGTTCTTC. Protein product: CASSLDRGLNREQFF.

The chain's CDR3 is CASSPNEDSYGYTF. The CDR3 region has the DNA TGTGCCAGCAGCCCAAACGAGGACAGCTATGGCTACACCTTC. The V call is TRBV7-8, the J call TRBJ1-2; possible D gene TRBD1, 6 bases. This CDR3 comprises 14 residues. The V gene lost 5 bases and the J gene lost 4 bases, with 14 bases spanning the gap. Germline CDR1 and CDR2: SGHVS and FQNEAQ.

This clonotype has at least ten counts. V usage is TRBV20-1 and J usage is TRBJ2-5; D is unresolved. Trimming removed 4 bases at V and 0 bases at J, with 3 bases between. CDR1 DFQATT and CDR2 SNEGSKA come from the germline V gene (reference sequence). The CDR3 length is 11 residues. The CDR3 region is CSAMHQETQYF. CDR3 DNA sequence: TGCAGTGCTATGCACCAAGAGACCCAGTACTTC.

The table lists this clonotype with a few counts. The chain employs TRBV12-3 or TRBV12-4 and TRBJ2-3; D remains ambiguous. The CDR3 consists of 16 residues. Trimming left V 3 bases short and J 0 bases short, with 13 bases between. CDR3 amino acids: CASSFGVVMSTDTQYF. The DNA of the CDR3 is TGTGCCAGCAGTTTTGGGGTAGTAATGAGCACAGATACGCAGTATTTT.

The chain uses TRBV3-1 and TRBJ2-7; possibly TRBD1 for D (6 bases). The CDR3 runs 14 residues. CDR1 is LGHDT, CDR2 YNNKEL, per germline (reference sequence). Trimming took 2 bases from V and 6 from J, leaving 14 bases between them. The CDR3 reads CASSQQTAGVEQYF. DNA of the CDR3: TGTGCCAGCAGCCAACAAACGGCAGGGGTCGAGCAGTACTTC.

The rearrangement links TRBV29-1 to TRBJ1-2; possibly TRBD1 for D (5 bases). CDR1 and CDR2 (germline): SQVTM, ANQGSEA. There are 17 residues in the CDR3. Deletions cut 3 bases from V and 4 bases from J, with 24 bases between. In DNA form, the CDR3 reads TGCAGCGTTGAGGGGACTCGTAGGACAAAGGACGGCTATGGCTACACCTTC. Translating it yields CSVEGTRRTKDGYGYTF.

There are a few counts of this clonotype. The chain uses TRBV28 and TRBJ2-1; 10 nucleotides line up with TRBD2. The junction had 9 bases not matched to a gene; V was cut back by 6 bases and J by 1 base. The CDR3 is 17 residues long. Germline V gene data show CDR1 as MDHEN and CDR2 as SYDVKM. The CDR3 DNA reads TGTGCCAGCAGACGACCCGGACTAGCGGCTTCCTACAATGAGCAGTTCTTC. It encodes CASRRPGLAASYNEQFF.

V is TRBV9 and J is TRBJ2-1; a possible D gene is TRBD2 (6 bases). This CDR3 has 16 amino acids. Between the trimmed V and J ends, which lost 0 bases and 8 bases, there was a span of 18 bases. Germline CDR1 SGDLS, CDR2 YYNGEE. The CDR3 sequence is CASSVGLGRWDDEQFF. Here the CDR3 DNA reads TGTGCCAGCAGCGTAGGTTTAGGGAGGTGGGATGATGAGCAGTTCTTC.

The chain carries TRBV6-5 and TRBJ1-2, with TRBD1 identical over 11 bases. V lost 0 bases and J lost 4; bases outside the gene matches: 1. The germline CDR1 and CDR2 sequences are MNHEY and SVGAGI. CDR3 size: 15 residues. In DNA, the CDR3 is TGTGCCAGCAGTTACTCCGGGACAGGGGGCTATGGCTACACCTTC. Translation: CASSYSGTGGYGYTF.

This rearrangement joins TRBV20-1 to TRBJ2-1; the match to TRBD2 covers 13 bases. The CDR3 length is 14 residues. Germline V gives CDR1 DFQATT, CDR2 SNEGSKA (reference sequence). J lost 10 bases, V lost 3 bases, and 6 bases had no gene match. The CDR3 DNA reads TGCAGTGCTAGTAGCAAGGGACTAGCGGGGGAGCAGTTCTTC. It yields the protein CSASSKGLAGEQFF.

The J gene is TRBJ2-7, the V gene TRBV18; TRBD1 is a possible D gene (5 bases). Per germline, CDR1 KGHSH and CDR2 LQKENI. V lost 0 bases to trimming and J lost 5 bases, with 14 bases between them. The CDR3 has 15 residues. The DNA for the CDR3 is TGTGCCAGCTCACCACCTTCGGCAGGGTTCCACGAGCAGTACTTC. It codes for CASSPPSAGFHEQYF.

This clonotype was found a few times. The V gene is TRBV29-1, the J gene TRBJ2-2, with D unclear. The CDR3 spans 12 residues. Between the trimmed V and J ends, which lost 7 bases and 8 bases, there was a span of 14 bases. Germline lookup yields CDR1 SQVTM and CDR2 ANQGSEA. This chain's CDR3 is CSGRMTRGELFF. CDR3 in DNA: TGCAGCGGGCGGATGACGCGAGGGGAGCTGTTTTTT.

The rearrangement uses TRBV20-1 and TRBJ2-1; D unclear. CDR3 length: 10 residues. Germline CDR1 reads DFQATT; CDR2 reads SNEGSKA (reference sequence). Trimming removed 5 bases at V and 12 bases at J, with 11 bases between. The CDR3 region has the DNA TGCAGTGCTGTCACTGAGCCGCAGTTCTTC. As protein: CSAVTEPQFF.

The J gene is TRBJ2-3, the V gene TRBV4-1; TRBD2 is a possible D gene (5 bases). CDR1 MGHRA and CDR2 YSYEKL come from the germline V gene. Trimming cost V 4 bases and J 0 bases, with 8 bases left between them. The CDR3 runs 14 residues. CDR3 sequence: CASSPWTSTDTQYF. The CDR3, as DNA: TGCGCCAGCAGCCCGTGGACTAGCACAGATACGCAGTATTTT.

V is TRBV14 and J is TRBJ2-7, with D possibly being TRBD1 or TRBD2 (5 bases each). With 3 bases removed from V and 5 bases from J, the gap between germline ends came to 11 bases. Per the germline V gene, CDR1 is SGHDN and CDR2 is FVKESK. The CDR3 sequence is 13 residues long. This CDR3 is CASSQERGDEQYF. The CDR3 nucleotides read TGTGCCAGCAGCCAGGAACGAGGGGACGAGCAGTACTTC.

V is TRBV5-1 and J is TRBJ1-2; D might be TRBD1 (6 bases). Looked up from germline, CDR1 is SGHRS and CDR2 is YFSETQ. CDR3 length equals 14 residues. V was cut by 7 bases and J by 3 bases, with 16 bases left in between. CDR3: CASGVLGADYGYTF. In nucleotides, the CDR3 is TGCGCCAGCGGCGTCCTGGGGGCGGACTATGGCTACACCTTC.

The gene calls are TRBV29-1 and TRBJ1-1; D is ambiguous. The CDR3 has 11 amino acids. The V end lost 4 bases, the J end lost 3 bases, and 6 bases lay between the germline ends. Germline lookup yields CDR1 SQVTM and CDR2 ANQGSEA. CDR3 sequence: CSVVEYTEAFF. The CDR3 DNA is TGCAGCGTTGTGGAGTACACTGAAGCTTTCTTT.

In the case of this clonotype: At one end, the junction sequence differs from germline, possibly due to a read error. This chain connects TRBV28 to TRBJ2-5; D gene uncertain. CDR3 length equals 14 residues. Germline values: CDR1 MDHEN, CDR2 SYDVKM. For the CDR3, the DNA is TGTGCCGGCAGTTTAGGCCAGATCCAAGAGACCCAGTACTTC. Protein product: CAGSLGQIQETQYF. Complete variable domain (other parts from reference TRBV28 and TRBJ2-5): DVKVTQSSRYLVKRTGEKVFLECVQDMDHENMFWYRQDPGLGLRLIYFSYDVKMKEKGDIPEGYSVSREKKERFSLILESASTNQTSMYLCAGSLGQIQETQYFGPGTRLLVL.

The chain is built from TRBV5-5 and TRBJ2-7; D uncertain. Between the trimmed V and J ends, which lost 0 bases and 2 bases, there was a span of 9 bases. The V gene's germline CDR1 is SGHKS and CDR2 YYEKEE (reference sequence). The CDR3 length is 14 residues. The DNA for the CDR3 is TGTGCCAGCAGCTTGGTACTGGGTCCCTACGAGCAGTACTTC. The encoded protein is CASSLVLGPYEQYF.

As regards this clonotype: This sequence may be a read error, since a much larger clone differs from it by one base. The V and J genes are TRBV12-3 or TRBV12-4 and TRBJ2-7; TRBD1 is a possible D gene (6 bases). This CDR3 has 12 residues. The CDR3 is CASSLTGYGQYF. CDR3 coding DNA: TGTGCCAGCAGTTTAACAGGGTACGGGCAGTACTTC.

This clonotype has only a few counts. The chain combines TRBV28 with TRBJ2-7; D call uncertain. V shed 4 bases and J shed 0 bases, with 13 bases lying between them. The CDR3 extends over 15 amino acids. The V gene's germline CDR1 is MDHEN and CDR2 SYDVKM. The CDR3 DNA sequence: TGTGCCAGCAGTTCCGCCGAACTCAGCTCCTACGAGCAGTACTTC. It yields the protein CASSSAELSSYEQYF.